A selection of T cell receptor beta chains follows, all from one sample in a study of T-cell reconstitution after alpha-beta-depleted transplantation in children. TCRdb analysed the PCR reads with MiXCR anew, one entry per CDR3 protein. The repertoire consists of about 300,000 distinct CDR3 sequences, with around 7.1% occurring once and the leading ten covering 9.1%. This sample comprised peripheral blood, obtained 360 days after TCRalphabeta/CD19-depleted stem cell transplant. All receptors derive from a female patient aged 2 to 10 who had a stem cell transplant for Fanconi anemia, so the T cells may come from the graft donor. CDR3s include the opening cysteine and the closing phenylalanine or tryptophan.

TRBJ2-3 TRBV5-1 CASSLLAQSDTQYF
TRBJ2-3 TRBV15 CATSPAAGQRGGTDTQYF
TRBJ2-7 TRBV4-1 CASSQARIGRRDSYEQYF
TRBJ2-3 TRBV11-1 CASSPRGLAGGSTDTQYF
TRBJ1-1 TRBV4-3 CASSQSGGNTEAFF
TRBJ1-1 TRBV20-1 CSAGVRANTEAFF
TRBJ2-1 TRBV20-1 CSARGGEASSYNEQFF
TRBJ2-5 TRBV24-1 CATSDPRQGLGGAQYF
TRBJ2-5 TRBV7-3 CASSRGEAETQYF
TRBJ2-1 TRBV6-4 CASSGQPGLAAYEQFF
TRBJ2-1 TRBV10-3 CAISDIQGLYNEQFF
TRBJ2-7 TRBV3-1 CASSQDRGFYEQYF
TRBJ1-5 TRBV20-1 CSASTGQPQHF
TRBJ1-2 TRBV4-1 CASSPGTDSNYGYTF
TRBJ2-3 TRBV7-8 CASSFPVGDTQYF
TRBJ2-2 TRBV12-3/TRBV12-4 CASIFPGGTGELFF
TRBJ2-1 TRBV13 CASSSRLRTYNEQFF
TRBJ1-3 TRBV29-1 CSVASPSGNTIYF
TRBJ1-1 TRBV29-1 CSGAGRQNTEAFF
TRBJ2-6 TRBV12-3/TRBV12-4 CASSFGGRNGANVLTF
TRBJ2-5 TRBV28 CASSRQGRKTQYF
TRBJ2-7 TRBV7-9 CASSPGVAGPYEQYF
TRBJ2-6 TRBV5-1 CASSLEVDSSGANVLTF
TRBJ2-3 TRBV5-5 CASSLSPHTDTQYF
TRBJ2-1 TRBV7-9 CASSLDGLGEQFF
TRBJ1-1 TRBV5-1 CASKAGPMNTEAFF
TRBJ2-1 TRBV15 CATSRDRGLTMSGYF
TRBJ2-3 TRBV7-9 CASSLGDYSTDTQYF
TRBJ2-2 TRBV4-2 CASSRKPGREGTGELFF
TRBJ2-3 TRBV7-2 CASSLTPRLVF
TRBJ1-2 TRBV7-9 CASSADRNYGYTF
TRBJ2-1 TRBV2 CACWQGLDLEGMTVNEQFF
TRBJ2-2 TRBV7-7 CASSQYGGRGTGELFF
TRBJ2-5 TRBV23-1 CASSQSRNHKPGQGVETQYF
TRBJ1-6 TRBV6-5 CASRSIGRGDSPLHF
TRBJ2-1 TRBV7-6 CASSPRTSFRVELEFF
TRBJ1-4 TRBV5-6 CASSLGTGHEKLFF
TRBJ1-5 TRBV7-2 CASSLRPGRYSNQPQHF
TRBJ1-2 TRBV20-1 CSAGGQDYYGYTF
TRBJ2-2 TRBV25-1 CASSNEFNEGSYTGELFF
TRBJ2-3 TRBV20-1 CSASGTGGTDTQYF
TRBJ1-2 TRBV11-2 CASSQPTTAFYGYTF
TRBJ1-4 TRBV20-1 CSARDYTGTLEKLFF
TRBJ2-5 TRBV5-1 CASREGLAGVETQYF
TRBJ1-2 TRBV12-3/TRBV12-4 CASSLSGSTKVYTF
TRBJ2-2 TRBV12-3/TRBV12-4 CASSPRGAGVNTGELFF
TRBJ2-2 TRBV10-3 CAISEGLGDTGELFF
TRBJ2-7 TRBV5-5 CASSWVLGQGYEQYF
TRBJ2-7 TRBV6-5 CASSRGQGNYEQYF
TRBJ1-2 TRBV7-9 CASSLLAGGSYGYTF
TRBJ2-3 TRBV12-3/TRBV12-4 CASILGPSTRDTQYF
TRBJ2-1 TRBV7-2 CASSFRRNEQFF
TRBJ1-4 TRBV20-1 CSARSPGGAANEKLFF
TRBJ2-1 TRBV4-2 CASRTSGGDEQFF
TRBJ2-5 TRBV12-3/TRBV12-4 CASSHRLSLYQETQYF